This passage covers 15 T cell receptor beta chains from one sample sequenced in a study of human T cells and chemical hapten exposure. Each CDR3 protein gets one entry after TCRdb re-called the RACE reads with MiXCR. The sample includes more than 150,000 distinct CDR3 sequences, about 14% seen only once; the top ten take 1.7%. Time point reported: patch test 1, 2 weeks after DPC sensitization. Treatment described: therapeutic diphenylcyclopropenone sensitization with weekly scalp DPC. The source material was whole blood, sampled in connection with sensitization to the hapten diphenylcyclopropenone (DPC). These receptor sequences come from a woman aged 25-40 years with alopecia areata. Some clones in this sample may be carry-over from other donors' samples.

This clonotype was seen only a few times. The rearrangement links TRBV5-1 to TRBJ2-2; TRBD2 might be the D (6 bases). The CDR3 covers 16 residues. The V end was cut by 0 bases, the J end by 5 bases, with 14 bases between. CDR1 and CDR2 (germline): SGHRS, YFSETQ. CDR3 region: CASSLAVIAATGELFF. DNA for the CDR3: TGCGCCAGCAGCTTGGCCGTAATAGCGGCTACCGGGGAGCTGTTTTTT.

This clonotype was recorded once. Being one base from a much bigger clone, this may be a read error. Since the CDR3 does not end with the conserved phenylalanine or tryptophan, this likely comes from a read error. This chain uses TRBV12-3 or TRBV12-4 with TRBJ1-1; 7 bases line up with TRBD1. The ends lost 5 bases at V and 5 bases at J; junction bases unmatched: 11. This CDR3 has 15 amino acids. CDR3 in amino acids: CASSQQTGPLTEAFL. The CDR3 region has the DNA TGTGCCAGCAGTCAACAGACAGGGCCGTTGACTGAAGCTTTCCTT.

This clonotype was detected ten times or more. The V call is TRBV7-3, the J call TRBJ1-1; unclear D gene. The V end lost 5 bases, the J end lost 0 bases, and 16 bases lay between the germline ends. Germline CDR1 SGHTA, CDR2 FQGTGA. The CDR3 is 16 amino acids. The CDR3, as DNA: TGTGCCAGCAGCACCCATCAGGTAGAGATGAACACTGAAGCTTTCTTT. Translated, it gives CASSTHQVEMNTEAFF.

For the CDR3, the DNA is TGTGCCAGCTCACGGGACAGGCGAAATTCACCCCTCCACTTT. This codes for CASSRDRRNSPLHF. This rearrangement joins TRBV18 to TRBJ1-6; 8 bases line up with TRBD1. V shed 4 bases and J 7 bases; nucleotides not matched to a gene: 3. This CDR3 spans 14 amino acids. The germline gives CDR1 KGHSH, CDR2 LQKENI.

J is TRBJ1-1 and V is TRBV5-5, with D tentatively TRBD1 (6 bases). The CDR3 has 13 residues. CDR1 is SGHKS and CDR2 is YYEKEE in the germline V gene (reference sequence). V lost 5 bases and J lost 4, with 12 bases in between. CDR3 region: CASSFTGTTEAFF. The CDR3 DNA follows: TGTGCCAGCAGTTTTACAGGGACCACTGAAGCTTTCTTT.

The gene calls are TRBV29-1 and TRBJ1-2; D may be TRBD1 (5 bases). The V end lost 2 bases, the J end lost 4 bases, and 11 bases lay between the germline ends. The CDR3 spans 13 residues. The germline V gene has CDR1 SQVTM and CDR2 ANQGSEA. CDR3 in amino acids: CSVERGGAYGYTF. The CDR3 region has the DNA TGCAGCGTTGAAAGAGGAGGGGCCTATGGCTACACCTTC. Combining the CDR3 with reference TRBV29-1 and TRBJ1-2 gives the whole variable domain SAVISQKPSRDICQRGTSLTIQCQVDSQVTMMFWYRQQPGQSLTLIATANQGSEATYESGFVIDKFPISRPNLTFSTLTVSNMSPEDSSIYLCSVERGGAYGYTFGSGTRLTVV.

The chain is built from TRBV28 and TRBJ2-7; D call uncertain. CDR3 size: 15 residues. Germline CDR1 MDHEN, CDR2 SYDVKM. V lost 5 bases, J lost 3 bases, and 17 bases lay in between. The CDR3 spells CASSPSDPPDYEQYF. The DNA of the CDR3 is TGTGCCAGCAGTCCCTCGGACCCCCCGGACTACGAGCAGTACTTC.

This chain links TRBV6-1 with TRBJ2-2; D perhaps matches TRBD2 (6 bases). Trimming stripped 6 bases from V and 4 bases from J, with 15 bases between. The CDR3 has 15 residues. Germline values: CDR1 MNHNS, CDR2 SASEGT. The chain's CDR3 is CASSPGVWGTGELFF. The CDR3 nucleotides are TGTGCCAGCAGCCCGGGAGTTTGGGGCACCGGGGAGCTGTTTTTT.

This clonotype was observed many times. The chain carries TRBV5-1 and TRBJ2-2, with D possibly matching TRBD1 (5 bases). V was shortened by 5 bases and J by 6 bases, with 8 bases between the two germline ends. The CDR3 is 12 amino acids. CDR1 SGHRS and CDR2 YFSETQ come from the germline V gene. CDR3 coding DNA: TGCGCCAGCAGAGGGGTGGCCGGGGAGCTGTTTTTT. Its protein is CASRGVAGELFF.

This clonotype was counted between two and nine times. V and J are TRBV6-1 and TRBJ2-5; 7 nucleotides align to TRBD2. V trimming: 3 bases; J trimming: 9 bases; junction bases outside the gene matches: 10. The CDR3 spans 14 residues. Germline V gene lookup returns CDR1 MNHNS and CDR2 SASEGT. CDR3 nucleotide sequence: TGTGCCAGCAGTGATGGACTAGACAGTGGATCCCAGTACTTC. Amino acid sequence: CASSDGLDSGSQYF.

This clonotype came up a few times. The chain is built from TRBV6-6 and TRBJ2-2; D call uncertain. The CDR3 has 14 residues. The germline V gene encodes CDR1 MNHNY and CDR2 SVGAGI (reference sequence). V was trimmed by 0 bases and J by 4 bases, leaving 6 bases between them. The CDR3 reads CASSYSVATGELFF. The DNA of the CDR3 is TGTGCCAGCAGTTACTCGGTAGCCACCGGGGAGCTGTTTTTT.

The genes are TRBV2 and TRBJ2-3; no reliable D call. The CDR3 spans 11 residues. With 7 bases removed from V and 6 bases from J, the gap between germline ends came to 8 bases. The germline V gene has CDR1 SNHLY and CDR2 FYNNEI. CDR3 in amino acids: CASTSIDTQYF. DNA of the CDR3: TGTGCCAGCACTTCAATTGATACGCAGTATTTT. Combining the CDR3 with reference TRBV2 and TRBJ2-3 gives the whole variable domain EPEVTQTPSHQVTQMGQEVILRCVPISNHLYFYWYRQILGQKVEFLVSFYNNEISEKSEIFDDQFSVERPDGSNFTLKIRSTKLEDSAMYFCASTSIDTQYFGPGTRLTVL.

This clonotype came up many times. The V and J genes are TRBV6-6 and TRBJ1-4; tentatively, D is TRBD1 (5 bases). Germline V gene data show CDR1 as MNHNY and CDR2 as SVGAGI (reference sequence). Deletions cut 11 bases from V and 0 bases from J, with 10 bases between. This CDR3 has 13 amino acids. The CDR3 loop reads CAGQTATNEKLFF. CDR3 bases: TGTGCCGGTCAGACAGCAACTAATGAAAAACTGTTTTTT.

This clonotype was detected only a few times. The chain couples TRBV9 to TRBJ1-1; D remains ambiguous. CDR3 size: 14 residues. Trimming left V 0 bases short and J 1 base short, with 7 bases between. The germline CDR1 and CDR2 sequences are SGDLS and YYNGEE. This CDR3 is CASSVGSQNTEAFF. CDR3 nucleotides: TGTGCCAGCAGCGTAGGGTCGCAGAACACTGAAGCTTTCTTT.

This clonotype occurred many times. The chain joins TRBV20-1 to TRBJ1-1; the D is unclear. The germline V gene has CDR1 DFQATT and CDR2 SNEGSKA (reference sequence). The CDR3 spans 12 residues. Trimming cost V 6 bases and J 5 bases, with 13 bases left between them. CDR3 coding DNA: TGCAGTGCCACTCAAGGAGTGACTGAAGCTTTCTTT. Translation gives CSATQGVTEAFF.